The sequence of this T cell receptor (beta chain) was determined in a study of T cells in narcolepsy (dated by TCRdb to 2016 to 2019). For context, the study as a whole: Patients with narcolepsy type 1 or type 2 (NT1, NT2) were enrolled in the study together with healthy control donors. To look for autoreactive T cells in narcolepsy patients that target self-antigens of hypocretin neurons (hypocretin, TRIB2), the study used TCR Vbeta sequencing to follow clonotypes in blood and CSF.

Library preparation was by the immunoSEQ multiplex PCR assay. The clones in this table, taken by TCRdb from immuneACCESS, are in-frame only. Not every clone is retained; where verified, under half of the shortfall comes from an unresolved V gene, and the cause of the rest is unknown. This sample comprises 13,000 or so clones, roughly 91% of them detected only once. Of the sample, over 1.5% falls within the top ten clones. For TCR Vbeta sequencing, memory CD4+ T cells were sorted ex vivo from the peripheral blood of both healthy controls and narcolepsy patients. V is pruned by 6 bases and J by 0 bases, leaving 3 bases of the junction without a gene match. CDR1 and CDR2 (SNHLY, FYNNEI) derive from the germline V gene. Inclusive of the bounding cysteine and phenylalanine, the CDR3 is 15 residues long. Only the CDR3 portion is preserved as DNA: 45 bases, with reading frame beginning at the first base.

This clone was seen more than once but under ten times. It lacks a known antigen. Base qualities are not recorded, but no much larger clone differs from it by a single base. On the study overall, not on this receptor specifically: Some blood memory CD4+ repertoires from patients and controls contained no sequences matching autoreactive T cell clones. Patients and controls had comparable numbers of sequenced blood memory CD4+ clonotypes, averaging about 37,000 and 33,000, respectively. Plots comparing CSF and blood CD4+ T cell clonotypes from the same patient highlighted HCRT-specific and TRIB2-specific autoreactive clonotypes. According to the report, autoreactive clonotypes were detected serially in the blood of the same patients and of different patients, but not in healthy controls.

The chain joins TRBV2 to TRBJ1-3; 9 middle bases align to TRBD1. This receptor was identified in a human donor with narcolepsy. The sample taken for sequencing was CD45RA- memory CD4+ T cells from PBMCs. The cell subset or site label on this specimen signifies: memory T cells sorted ex vivo from peripheral blood. The CDR3 region has the sequence CASSGTGISGNTIYF. At the DNA level, the sequence is TGTGCCAGCAGCGGGACAGGGATCTCTGGAAACACCATATATTTT.